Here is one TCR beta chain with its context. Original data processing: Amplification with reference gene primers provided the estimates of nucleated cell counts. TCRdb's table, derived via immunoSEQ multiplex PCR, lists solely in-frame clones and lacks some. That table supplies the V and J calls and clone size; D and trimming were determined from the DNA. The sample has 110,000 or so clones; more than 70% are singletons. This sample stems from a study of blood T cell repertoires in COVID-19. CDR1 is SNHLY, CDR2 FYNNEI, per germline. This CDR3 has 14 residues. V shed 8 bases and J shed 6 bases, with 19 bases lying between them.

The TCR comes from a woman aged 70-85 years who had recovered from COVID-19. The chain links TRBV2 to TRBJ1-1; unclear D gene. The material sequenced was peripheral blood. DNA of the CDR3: TGTGCCAGCCGAGATCCCACCGAGGGTGCTGAAGCTTTCTTT. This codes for CASRDPTEGAEAFF.